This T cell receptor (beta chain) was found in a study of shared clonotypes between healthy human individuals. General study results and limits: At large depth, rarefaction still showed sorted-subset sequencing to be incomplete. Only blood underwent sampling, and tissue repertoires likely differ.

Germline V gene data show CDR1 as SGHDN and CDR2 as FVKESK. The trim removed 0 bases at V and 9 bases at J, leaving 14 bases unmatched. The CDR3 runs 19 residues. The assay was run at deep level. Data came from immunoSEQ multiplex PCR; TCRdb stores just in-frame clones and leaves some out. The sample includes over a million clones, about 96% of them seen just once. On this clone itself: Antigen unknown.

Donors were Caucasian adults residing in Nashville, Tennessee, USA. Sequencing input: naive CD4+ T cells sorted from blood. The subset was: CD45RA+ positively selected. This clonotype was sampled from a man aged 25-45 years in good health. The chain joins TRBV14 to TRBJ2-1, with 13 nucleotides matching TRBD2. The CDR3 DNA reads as TGTGCCAGCAGCCAAGATTCTGGGAGTGGACTAGCGGGAGCGTCTGAGCAGTTCTTC. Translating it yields CASSQDSGSGLAGASEQFF.